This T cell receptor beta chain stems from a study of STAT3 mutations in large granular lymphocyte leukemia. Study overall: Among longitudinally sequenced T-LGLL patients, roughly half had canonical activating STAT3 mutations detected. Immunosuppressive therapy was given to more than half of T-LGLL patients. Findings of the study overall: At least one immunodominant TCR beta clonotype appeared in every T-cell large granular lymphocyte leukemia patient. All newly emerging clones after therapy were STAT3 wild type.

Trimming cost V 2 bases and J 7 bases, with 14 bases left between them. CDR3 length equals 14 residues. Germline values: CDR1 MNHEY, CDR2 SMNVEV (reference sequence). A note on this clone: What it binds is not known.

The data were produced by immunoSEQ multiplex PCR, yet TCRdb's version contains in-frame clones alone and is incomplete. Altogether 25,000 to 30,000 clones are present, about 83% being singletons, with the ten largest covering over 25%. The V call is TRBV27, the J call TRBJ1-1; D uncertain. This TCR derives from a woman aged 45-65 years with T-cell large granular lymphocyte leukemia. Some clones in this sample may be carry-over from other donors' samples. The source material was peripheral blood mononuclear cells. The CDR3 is CASSLRGRMNEAFF. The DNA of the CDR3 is TGTGCCAGCAGTTTAAGAGGGAGGATGAATGAAGCTTTCTTT.